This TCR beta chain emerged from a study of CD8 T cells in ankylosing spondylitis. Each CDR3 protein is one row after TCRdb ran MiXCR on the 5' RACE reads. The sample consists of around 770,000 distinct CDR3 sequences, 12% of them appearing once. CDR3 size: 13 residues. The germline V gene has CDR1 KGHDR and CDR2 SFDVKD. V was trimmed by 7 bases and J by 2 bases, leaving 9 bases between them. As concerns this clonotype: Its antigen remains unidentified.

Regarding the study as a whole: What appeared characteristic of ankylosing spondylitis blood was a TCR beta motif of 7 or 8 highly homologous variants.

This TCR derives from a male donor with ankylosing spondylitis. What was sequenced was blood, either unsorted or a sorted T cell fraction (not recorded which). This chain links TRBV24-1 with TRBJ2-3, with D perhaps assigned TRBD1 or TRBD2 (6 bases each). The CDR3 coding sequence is TGTGCCACCAGGAGGGGGGCCACAGATACGCAGTATTTT. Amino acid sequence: CATRRGATDTQYF.